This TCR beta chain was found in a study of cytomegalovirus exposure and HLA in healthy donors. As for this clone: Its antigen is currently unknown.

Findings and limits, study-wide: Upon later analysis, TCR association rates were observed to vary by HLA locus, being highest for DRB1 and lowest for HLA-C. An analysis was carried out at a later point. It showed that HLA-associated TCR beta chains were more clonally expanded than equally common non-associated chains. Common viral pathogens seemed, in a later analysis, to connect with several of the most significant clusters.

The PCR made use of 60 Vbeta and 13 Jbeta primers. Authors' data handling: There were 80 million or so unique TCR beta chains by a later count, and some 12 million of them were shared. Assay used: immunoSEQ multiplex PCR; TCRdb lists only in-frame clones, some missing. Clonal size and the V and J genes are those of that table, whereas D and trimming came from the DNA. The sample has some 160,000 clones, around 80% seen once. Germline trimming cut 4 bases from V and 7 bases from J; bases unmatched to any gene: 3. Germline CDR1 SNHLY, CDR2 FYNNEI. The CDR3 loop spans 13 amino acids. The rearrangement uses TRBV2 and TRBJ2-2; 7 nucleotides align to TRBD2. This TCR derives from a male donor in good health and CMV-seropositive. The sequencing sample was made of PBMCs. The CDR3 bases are TGTGCCAGCAGTGGCCGGGGGGTCGGGGAGCTGTTTTTT. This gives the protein CASSGRGVGELFF.